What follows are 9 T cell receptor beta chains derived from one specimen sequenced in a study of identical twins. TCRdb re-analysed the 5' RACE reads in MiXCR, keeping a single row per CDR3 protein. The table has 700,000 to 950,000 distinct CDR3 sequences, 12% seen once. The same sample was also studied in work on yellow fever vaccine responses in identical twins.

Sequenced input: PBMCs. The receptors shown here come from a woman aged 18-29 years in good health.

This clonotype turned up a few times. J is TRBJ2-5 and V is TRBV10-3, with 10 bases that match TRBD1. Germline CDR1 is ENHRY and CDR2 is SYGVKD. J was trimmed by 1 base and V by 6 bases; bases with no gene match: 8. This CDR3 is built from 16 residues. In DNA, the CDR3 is TGTGCCATCAGGAATAGACAGGGGGCGGGCCAAGAGACCCAGTACTTC. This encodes CAIRNRQGAGQETQYF.

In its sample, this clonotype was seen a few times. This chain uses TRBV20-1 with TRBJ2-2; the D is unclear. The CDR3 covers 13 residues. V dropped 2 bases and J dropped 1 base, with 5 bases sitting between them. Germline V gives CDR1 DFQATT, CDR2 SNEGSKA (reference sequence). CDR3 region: CSARRRNTGELFF. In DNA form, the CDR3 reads TGCAGTGCTAGACGTAGGAACACCGGGGAGCTGTTTTTT.

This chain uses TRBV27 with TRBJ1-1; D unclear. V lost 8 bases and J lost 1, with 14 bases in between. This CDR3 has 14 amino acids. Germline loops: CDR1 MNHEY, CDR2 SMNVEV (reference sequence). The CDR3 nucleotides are TGTGCCAGCGGACCACATAGGGAGAACACTGAAGCTTTCTTT. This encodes CASGPHRENTEAFF.

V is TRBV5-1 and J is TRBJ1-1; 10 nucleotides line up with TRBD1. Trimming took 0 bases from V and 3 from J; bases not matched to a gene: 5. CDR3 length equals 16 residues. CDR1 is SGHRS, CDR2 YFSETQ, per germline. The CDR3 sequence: CASSLGQGARDTEAFF. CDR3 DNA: TGCGCCAGCAGCTTGGGACAGGGGGCTCGGGACACTGAAGCTTTCTTT. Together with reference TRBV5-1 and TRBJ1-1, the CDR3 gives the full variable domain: KAGVTQTPRYLIKTRGQQVTLSCSPISGHRSVSWYQQTPGQGLQFLFEYFSETQRNKGNFPGRFSGRQFSNSRSEMNVSTLELGDSALYLCASSLGQGARDTEAFFGQGTRLTVV.

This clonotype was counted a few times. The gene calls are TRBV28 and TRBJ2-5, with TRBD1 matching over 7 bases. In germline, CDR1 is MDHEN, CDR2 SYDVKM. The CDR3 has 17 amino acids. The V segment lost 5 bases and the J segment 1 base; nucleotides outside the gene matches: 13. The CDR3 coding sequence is TGTGCCAGCAGTACCGACAGGGCGAGGTCGCCCCAAGAGACCCAGTACTTC. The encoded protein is CASSTDRARSPQETQYF.

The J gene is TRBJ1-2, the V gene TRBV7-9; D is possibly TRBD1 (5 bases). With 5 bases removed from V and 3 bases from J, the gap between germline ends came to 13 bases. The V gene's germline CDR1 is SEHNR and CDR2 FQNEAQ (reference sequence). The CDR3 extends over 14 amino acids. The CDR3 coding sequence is TGTGCCAGCAGCCCGCCGGGAGGGGACTATGGCTACACCTTC. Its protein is CASSPPGGDYGYTF.

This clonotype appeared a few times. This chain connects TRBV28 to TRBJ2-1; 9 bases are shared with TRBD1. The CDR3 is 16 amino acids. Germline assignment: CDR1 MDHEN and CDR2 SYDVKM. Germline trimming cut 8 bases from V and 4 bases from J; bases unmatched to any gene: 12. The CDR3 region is CASQSPGTGMYNEQFF. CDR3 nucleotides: TGTGCCAGCCAATCACCCGGGACAGGGATGTACAATGAGCAGTTCTTC.

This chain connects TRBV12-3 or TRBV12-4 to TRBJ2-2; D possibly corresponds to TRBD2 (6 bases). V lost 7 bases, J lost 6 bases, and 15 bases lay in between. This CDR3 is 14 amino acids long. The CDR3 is CASMGGPLSGELFF. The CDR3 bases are TGTGCCAGCATGGGGGGACCGTTGTCCGGGGAGCTGTTTTTT.

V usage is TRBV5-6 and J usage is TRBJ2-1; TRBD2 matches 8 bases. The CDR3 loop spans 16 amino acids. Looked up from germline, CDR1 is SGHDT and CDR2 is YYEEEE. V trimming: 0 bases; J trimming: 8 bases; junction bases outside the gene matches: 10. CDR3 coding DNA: TGTGCCAGCAGCTTGGTAGCGGGGCTGGTTGTATATGAGCAGTTCTTC. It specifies CASSLVAGLVVYEQFF.